The next 2 T cell receptor beta chains were all read from a single sample in a study of T cell responses to AZD1222 COVID-19 vaccine. Only in-frame clones appear in the TCRdb table, and some are missing; sequencing was by immunoSEQ multiplex PCR. The sample gives about 120,000 clones, around 90% of which show up once; 5.4% is in the top ten. The sample consisted of peripheral blood, taken on day 0 of AZD1222 vaccination. The receptors shown here come from an adult in good health.

This clone showed up just once. This chain joins TRBV2 and TRBJ2-7, with unresolved D. The germline V gene has CDR1 SNHLY and CDR2 FYNNEI. Trimming shortened V by 0 bases and J by 0 bases, and 9 bases separated the two germline ends. The CDR3 is 15 residues long. The CDR3 DNA reads as TGTGCCAGCAGTGAAGCACTTGTCAGCTCCTACGAGCAGTACTTC. It translates to CASSEALVSSYEQYF.

V is TRBV29-1 and J is TRBJ1-1; 9 bases map to TRBD1. The CDR3 length is 13 residues. In germline, CDR1 is SQVTM, CDR2 ANQGSEA. Trimming took 5 bases from V and 4 from J; bases not matched to a gene: 5. CDR3 amino acids: CSVRDREGTEAFF. The CDR3 nucleotides are TGCAGCGTTCGGGACAGGGAGGGCACTGAAGCTTTCTTT.